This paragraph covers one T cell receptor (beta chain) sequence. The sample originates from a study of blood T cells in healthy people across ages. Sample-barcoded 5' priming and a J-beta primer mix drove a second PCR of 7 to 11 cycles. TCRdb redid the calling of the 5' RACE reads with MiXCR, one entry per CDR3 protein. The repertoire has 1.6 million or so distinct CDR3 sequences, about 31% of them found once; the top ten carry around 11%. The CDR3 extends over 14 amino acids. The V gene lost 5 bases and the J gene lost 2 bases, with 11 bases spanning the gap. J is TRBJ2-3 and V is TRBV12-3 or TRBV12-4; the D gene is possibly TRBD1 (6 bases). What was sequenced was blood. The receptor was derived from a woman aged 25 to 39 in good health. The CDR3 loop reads CASSRTVYTDTQYF. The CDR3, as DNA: TGTGCCAGCAGTCGGACAGTGTACACAGATACGCAGTATTTT.